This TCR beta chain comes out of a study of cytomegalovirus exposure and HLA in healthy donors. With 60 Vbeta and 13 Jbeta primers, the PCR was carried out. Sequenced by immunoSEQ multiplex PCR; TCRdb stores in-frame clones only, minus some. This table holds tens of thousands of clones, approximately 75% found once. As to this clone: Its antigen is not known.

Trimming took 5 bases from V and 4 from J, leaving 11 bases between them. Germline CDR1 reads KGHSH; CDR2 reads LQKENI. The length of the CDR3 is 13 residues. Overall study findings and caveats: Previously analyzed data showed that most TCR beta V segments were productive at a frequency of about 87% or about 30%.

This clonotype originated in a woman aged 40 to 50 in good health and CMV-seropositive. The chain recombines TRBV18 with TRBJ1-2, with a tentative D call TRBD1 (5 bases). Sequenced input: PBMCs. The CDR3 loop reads CASSETVFYGYTF. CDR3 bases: TGTGCCAGCTCAGAGACAGTATTCTATGGCTACACCTTC.